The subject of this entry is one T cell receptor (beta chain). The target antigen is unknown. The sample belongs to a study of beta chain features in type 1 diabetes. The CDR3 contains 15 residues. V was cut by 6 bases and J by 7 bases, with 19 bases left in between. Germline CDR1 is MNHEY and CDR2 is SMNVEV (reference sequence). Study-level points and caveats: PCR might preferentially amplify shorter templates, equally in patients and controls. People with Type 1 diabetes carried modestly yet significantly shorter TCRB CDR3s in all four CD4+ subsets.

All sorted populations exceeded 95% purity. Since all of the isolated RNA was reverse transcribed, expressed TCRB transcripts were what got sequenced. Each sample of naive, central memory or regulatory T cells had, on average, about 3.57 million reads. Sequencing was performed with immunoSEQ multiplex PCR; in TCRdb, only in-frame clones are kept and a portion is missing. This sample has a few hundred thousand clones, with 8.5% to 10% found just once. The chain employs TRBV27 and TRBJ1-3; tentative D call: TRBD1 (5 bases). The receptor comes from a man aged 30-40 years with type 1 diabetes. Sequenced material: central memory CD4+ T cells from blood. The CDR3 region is CASSIGALPPNTIYF. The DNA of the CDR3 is TGTGCCAGCAGCATTGGGGCCCTACCCCCCAACACCATATATTTT.